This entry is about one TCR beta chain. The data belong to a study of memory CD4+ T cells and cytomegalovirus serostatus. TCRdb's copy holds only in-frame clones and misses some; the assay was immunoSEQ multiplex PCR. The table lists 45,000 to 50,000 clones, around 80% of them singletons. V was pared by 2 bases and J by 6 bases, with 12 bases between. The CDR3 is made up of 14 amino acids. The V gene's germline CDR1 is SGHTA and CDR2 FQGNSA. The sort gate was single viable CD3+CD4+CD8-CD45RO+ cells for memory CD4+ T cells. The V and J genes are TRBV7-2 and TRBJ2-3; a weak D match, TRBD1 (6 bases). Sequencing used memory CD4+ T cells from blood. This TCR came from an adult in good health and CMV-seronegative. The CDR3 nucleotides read TGTGCCAGCAGCTTACAACAGGGAAGGGATACGCAGTATTTT. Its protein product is CASSLQQGRDTQYF.